Below, one TCR beta chain is given with its context. The data stem from a study of blood T cell repertoires in COVID-19. The wider study: The United States, Italy and Spain supplied acute and convalescent COVID-19 samples. PBMCs, B-cell-depleted T cells, or T cells were the source of the cDNA or gDNA that made up the material.

The Seattle patients joined while their infection was active and were tracked longitudinally afterward. Original processing notes: Counts of nucleated cells, estimated from reference gene primer amplification, were obtained. Method: immunoSEQ multiplex PCR; TCRdb's copy keeps in-frame clones and lacks some. V, J and clone size derive from that table, while D and trimming were established from the DNA sequence. The sample consists of 250,000 to 350,000 clones, approximately 85% of them appearing once. Germline CDR1 is MNHEY and CDR2 is SVGAGI. Trimming removed 0 bases from V and 2 bases from J; junction bases left unmatched: 4. This CDR3 contains 16 residues.

Sequenced input: peripheral blood. The chain recombines TRBV6-5 with TRBJ2-7; 10 nucleotides match TRBD2. This sequence originates from a human donor with COVID-19, enrolled during active disease. The donor label of this sample is uncertain. The CDR3 DNA reads TGTGCCAGCAGTTACTCGGGGACTAGCGAACCCTACGAGCAGTACTTC. It specifies CASSYSGTSEPYEQYF.